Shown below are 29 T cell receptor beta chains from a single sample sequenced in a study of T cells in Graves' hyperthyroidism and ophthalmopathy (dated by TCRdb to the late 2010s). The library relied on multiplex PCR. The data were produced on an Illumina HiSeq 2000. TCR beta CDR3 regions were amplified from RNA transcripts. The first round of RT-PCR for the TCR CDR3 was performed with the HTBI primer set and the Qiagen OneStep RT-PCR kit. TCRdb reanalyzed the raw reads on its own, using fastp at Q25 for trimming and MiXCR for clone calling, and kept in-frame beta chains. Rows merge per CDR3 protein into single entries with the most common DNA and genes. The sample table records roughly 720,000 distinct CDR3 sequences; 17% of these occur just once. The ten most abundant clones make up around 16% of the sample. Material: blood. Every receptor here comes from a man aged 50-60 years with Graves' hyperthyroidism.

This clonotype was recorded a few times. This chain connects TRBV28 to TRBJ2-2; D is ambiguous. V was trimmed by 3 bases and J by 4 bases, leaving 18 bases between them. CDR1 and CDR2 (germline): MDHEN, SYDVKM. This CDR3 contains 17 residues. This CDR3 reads CASSFGVRTLGTGELFF. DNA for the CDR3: TGTGCCAGCAGTTTCGGCGTGAGGACCCTCGGCACCGGGGAGCTGTTTTTT.

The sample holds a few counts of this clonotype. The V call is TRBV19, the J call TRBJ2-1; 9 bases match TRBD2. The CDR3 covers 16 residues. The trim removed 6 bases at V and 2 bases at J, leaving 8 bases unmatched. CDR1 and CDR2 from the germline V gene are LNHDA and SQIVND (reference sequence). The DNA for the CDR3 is TGTGCCAGTAGGGCGGGGGGGGGCTCGCCCTACAATGAGCAGTTCTTC. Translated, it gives CASRAGGGSPYNEQFF.

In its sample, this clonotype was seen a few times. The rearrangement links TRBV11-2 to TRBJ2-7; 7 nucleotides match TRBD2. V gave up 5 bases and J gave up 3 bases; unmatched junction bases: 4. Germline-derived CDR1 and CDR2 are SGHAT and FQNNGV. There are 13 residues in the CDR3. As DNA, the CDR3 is TGTGCCAGCAGCCACGGGGAGGGCTACGAGCAGTACTTC. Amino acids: CASSHGEGYEQYF. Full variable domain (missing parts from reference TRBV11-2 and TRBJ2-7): EAGVAQSPRYKIIEKRQSVAFWCNPISGHATLYWYQQILGQGPKLLIQFQNNGVVDDSQLPKDRFSAERLKGVDSTLKIQPAKLEDSAVYLCASSHGEGYEQYFGPGTRLTVT.

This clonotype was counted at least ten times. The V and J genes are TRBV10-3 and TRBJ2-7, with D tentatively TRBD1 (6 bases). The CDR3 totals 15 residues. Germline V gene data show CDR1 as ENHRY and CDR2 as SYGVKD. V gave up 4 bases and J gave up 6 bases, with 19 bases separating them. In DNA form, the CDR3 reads TGTGCCATCAGTGGACAGACAGGACTGAAGTTCGAGCAGTACTTC. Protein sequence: CAISGQTGLKFEQYF.

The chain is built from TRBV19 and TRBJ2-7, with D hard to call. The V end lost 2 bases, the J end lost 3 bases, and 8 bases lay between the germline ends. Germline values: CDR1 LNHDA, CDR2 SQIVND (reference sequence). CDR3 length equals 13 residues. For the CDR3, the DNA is TGTGCCAGTAGTATAAACCAACTCTACGAGCAGTACTTC. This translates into CASSINQLYEQYF.

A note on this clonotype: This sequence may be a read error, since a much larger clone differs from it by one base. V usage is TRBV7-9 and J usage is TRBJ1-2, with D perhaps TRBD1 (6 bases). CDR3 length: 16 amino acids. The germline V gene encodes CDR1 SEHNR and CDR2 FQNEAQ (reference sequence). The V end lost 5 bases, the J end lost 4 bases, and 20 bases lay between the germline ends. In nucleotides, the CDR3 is TGTGCCAGCAGCCAAACCCAGGACAGCCTAACCTATGGCTACACCTTC. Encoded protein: CASSQTQDSLTYGYTF.

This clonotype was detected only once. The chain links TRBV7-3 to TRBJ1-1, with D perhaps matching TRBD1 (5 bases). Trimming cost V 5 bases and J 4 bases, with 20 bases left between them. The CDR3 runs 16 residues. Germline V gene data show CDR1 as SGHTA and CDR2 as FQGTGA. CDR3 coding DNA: TGTGCCAGCAGCCCGGGGGGGGGGGGGGGAGGCACTGAAGCTTTCTTT. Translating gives CASSPGGGGGGTEAFF.

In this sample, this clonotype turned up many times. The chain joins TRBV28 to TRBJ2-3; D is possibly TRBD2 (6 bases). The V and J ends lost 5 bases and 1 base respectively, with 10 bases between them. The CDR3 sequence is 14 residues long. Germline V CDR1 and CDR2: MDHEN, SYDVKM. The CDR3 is CASSRASGTDTQYF. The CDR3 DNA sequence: TGTGCCAGCAGTCGTGCTAGCGGCACAGATACGCAGTATTTT.

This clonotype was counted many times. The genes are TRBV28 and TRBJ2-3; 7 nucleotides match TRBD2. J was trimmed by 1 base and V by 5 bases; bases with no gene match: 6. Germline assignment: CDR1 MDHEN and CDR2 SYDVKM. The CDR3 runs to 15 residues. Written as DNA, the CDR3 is TGTGCCAGCAGTACAAGCGGGAAGGGCACAGATACGCAGTATTTT. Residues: CASSTSGKGTDTQYF.

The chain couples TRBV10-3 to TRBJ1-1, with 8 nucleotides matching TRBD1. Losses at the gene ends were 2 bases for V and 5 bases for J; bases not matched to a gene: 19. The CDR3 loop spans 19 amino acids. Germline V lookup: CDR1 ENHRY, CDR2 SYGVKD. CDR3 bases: TGTGCCATCAGTGAGACGGGGCCTTGGACAGGGAAAAGGAGGACTGAAGCTTTCTTT. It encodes CAISETGPWTGKRRTEAFF.

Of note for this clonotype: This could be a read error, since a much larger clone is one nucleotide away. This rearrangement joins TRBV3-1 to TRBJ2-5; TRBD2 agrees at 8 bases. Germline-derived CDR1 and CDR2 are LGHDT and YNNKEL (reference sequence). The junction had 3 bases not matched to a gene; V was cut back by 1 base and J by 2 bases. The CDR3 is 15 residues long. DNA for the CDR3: TGTGCCAGCAGCCAAGGACTAGCGTATCAAGAGACCCAGTACTTC. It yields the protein CASSQGLAYQETQYF.

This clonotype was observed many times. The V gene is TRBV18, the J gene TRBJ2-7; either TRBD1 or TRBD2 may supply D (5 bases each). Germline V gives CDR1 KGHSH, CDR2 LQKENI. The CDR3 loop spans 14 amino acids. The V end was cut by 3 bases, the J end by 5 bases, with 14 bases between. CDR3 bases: TGTGCCAGCTCACCCAGGGACCCGCCTGACGAGCAGTACTTC. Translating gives CASSPRDPPDEQYF. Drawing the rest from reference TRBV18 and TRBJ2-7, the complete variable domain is NAGVMQNPRHLVRRRGQEARLRCSPMKGHSHVYWYRQLPEEGLKFMVYLQKENIIDESGMPKERFSAEFPKEGPSILRIQQVVRGDSAAYFCASSPRDPPDEQYFGPGTRLTVT.

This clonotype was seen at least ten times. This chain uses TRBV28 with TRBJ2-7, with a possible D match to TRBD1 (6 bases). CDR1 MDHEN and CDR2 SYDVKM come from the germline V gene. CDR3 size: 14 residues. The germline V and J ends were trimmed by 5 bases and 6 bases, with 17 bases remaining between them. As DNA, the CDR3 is TGTGCCAGCAGTCCCATTCACAGGGCTGTCGAGCAGTACTTC. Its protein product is CASSPIHRAVEQYF.

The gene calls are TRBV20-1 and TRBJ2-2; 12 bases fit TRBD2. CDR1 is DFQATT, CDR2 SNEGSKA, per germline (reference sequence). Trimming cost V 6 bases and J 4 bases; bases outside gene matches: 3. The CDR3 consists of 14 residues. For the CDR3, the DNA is TGCAGTGCCCCGACTAGCGGGGGCACCGGGGAGCTGTTTTTT. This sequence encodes CSAPTSGGTGELFF.

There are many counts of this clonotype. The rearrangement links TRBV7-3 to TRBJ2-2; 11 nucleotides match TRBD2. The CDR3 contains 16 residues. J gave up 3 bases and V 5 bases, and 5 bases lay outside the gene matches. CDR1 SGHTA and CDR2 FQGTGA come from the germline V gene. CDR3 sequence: CASSRTSGSYTGELFF. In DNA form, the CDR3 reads TGTGCCAGCAGCCGTACTAGCGGGAGCTACACCGGGGAGCTGTTTTTT.

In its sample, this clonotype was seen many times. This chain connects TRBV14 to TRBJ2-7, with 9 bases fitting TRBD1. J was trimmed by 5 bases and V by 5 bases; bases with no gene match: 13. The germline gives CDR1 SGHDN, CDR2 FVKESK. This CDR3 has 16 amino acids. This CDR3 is CASSRVDRGFLNEQYF. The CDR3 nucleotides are TGTGCCAGCAGCAGGGTGGACAGGGGCTTTTTGAACGAGCAGTACTTC.

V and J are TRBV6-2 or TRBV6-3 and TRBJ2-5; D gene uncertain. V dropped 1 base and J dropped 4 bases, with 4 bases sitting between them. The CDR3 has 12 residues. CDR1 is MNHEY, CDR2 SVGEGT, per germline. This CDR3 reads CASSYFPETQYF. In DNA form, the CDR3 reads TGTGCCAGCAGTTACTTCCCAGAGACCCAGTACTTC.

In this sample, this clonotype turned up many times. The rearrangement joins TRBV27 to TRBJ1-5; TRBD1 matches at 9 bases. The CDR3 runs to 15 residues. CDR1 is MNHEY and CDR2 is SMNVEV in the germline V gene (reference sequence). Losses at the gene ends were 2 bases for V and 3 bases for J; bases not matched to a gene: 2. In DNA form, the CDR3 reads TGTGCCAGCAGTTTAGACAGGGGGTTCAATCAGCCCCAGCATTTT. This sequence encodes CASSLDRGFNQPQHF.

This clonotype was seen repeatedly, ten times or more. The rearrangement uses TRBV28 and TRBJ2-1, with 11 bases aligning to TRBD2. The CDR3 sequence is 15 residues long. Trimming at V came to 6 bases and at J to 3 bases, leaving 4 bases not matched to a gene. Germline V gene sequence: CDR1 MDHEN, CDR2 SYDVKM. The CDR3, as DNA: TGTGCCAGCAGAGCAGGGACTAGCGGCTACAATGAGCAGTTCTTC. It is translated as CASRAGTSGYNEQFF.

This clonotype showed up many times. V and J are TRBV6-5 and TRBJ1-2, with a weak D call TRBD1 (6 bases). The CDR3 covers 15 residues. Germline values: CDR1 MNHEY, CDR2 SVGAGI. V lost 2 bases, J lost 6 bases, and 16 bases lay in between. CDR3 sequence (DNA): TGTGCCAGCAGTTACGGTTACAGGGACGTTGATGGCTACACCTTC. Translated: CASSYGYRDVDGYTF.

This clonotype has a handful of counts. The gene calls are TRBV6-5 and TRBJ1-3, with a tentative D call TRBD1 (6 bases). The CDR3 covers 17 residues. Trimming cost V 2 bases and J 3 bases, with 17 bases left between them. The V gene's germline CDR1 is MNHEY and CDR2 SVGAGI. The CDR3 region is CASSYGSGAFGGNTIYF. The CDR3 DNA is TGTGCCAGCAGTTACGGTTCAGGGGCCTTCGGTGGAAACACCATATATTTT.

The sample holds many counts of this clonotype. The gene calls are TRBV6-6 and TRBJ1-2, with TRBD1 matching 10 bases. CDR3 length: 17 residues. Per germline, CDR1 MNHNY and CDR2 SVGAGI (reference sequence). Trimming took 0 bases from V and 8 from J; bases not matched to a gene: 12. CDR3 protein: CASSYSLGGTGDEGYTF. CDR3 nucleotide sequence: TGTGCCAGCAGTTACTCGTTGGGCGGGACAGGGGATGAAGGCTACACCTTC.

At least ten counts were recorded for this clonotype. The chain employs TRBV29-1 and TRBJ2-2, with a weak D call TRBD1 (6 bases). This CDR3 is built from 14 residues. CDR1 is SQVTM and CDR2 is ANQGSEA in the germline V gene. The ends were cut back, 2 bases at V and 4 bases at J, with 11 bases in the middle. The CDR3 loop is CSVEFGGGTGELFF. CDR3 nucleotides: TGCAGCGTTGAATTTGGGGGCGGCACCGGGGAGCTGTTTTTT.

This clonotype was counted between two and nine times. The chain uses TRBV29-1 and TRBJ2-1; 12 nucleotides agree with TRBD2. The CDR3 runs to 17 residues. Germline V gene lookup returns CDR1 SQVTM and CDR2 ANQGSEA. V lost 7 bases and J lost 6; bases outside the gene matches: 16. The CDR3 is CSDGTSGRLPRGNEQFF. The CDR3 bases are TGCAGCGACGGGACTAGCGGGCGTTTACCGAGGGGCAATGAGCAGTTCTTC.

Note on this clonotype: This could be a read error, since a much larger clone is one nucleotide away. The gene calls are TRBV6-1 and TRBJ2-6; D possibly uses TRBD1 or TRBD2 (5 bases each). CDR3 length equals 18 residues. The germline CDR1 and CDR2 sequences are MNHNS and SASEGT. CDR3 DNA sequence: TGTGCCAGTAGGGCCGGGGCCGTTCCCAGCTCTGGGGCCGACGTCCTGACTTTC. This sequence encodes CASRAGAVPSSGADVLTF.

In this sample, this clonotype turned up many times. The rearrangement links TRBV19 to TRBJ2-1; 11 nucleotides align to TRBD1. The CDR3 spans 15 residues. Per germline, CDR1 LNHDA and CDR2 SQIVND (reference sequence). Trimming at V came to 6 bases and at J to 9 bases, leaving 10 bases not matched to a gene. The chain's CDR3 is CASRRTGTGGTEQFF. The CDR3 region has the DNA TGTGCCAGTAGACGAACCGGGACAGGGGGAACTGAGCAGTTCTTC.

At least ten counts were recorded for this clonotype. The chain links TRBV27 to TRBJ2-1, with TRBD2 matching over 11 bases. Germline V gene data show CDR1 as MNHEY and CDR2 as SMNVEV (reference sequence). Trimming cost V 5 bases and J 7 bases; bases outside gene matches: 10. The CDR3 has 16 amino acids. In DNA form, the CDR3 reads TGTGCCAGCAGTACCTGGACTAGCGGGCTAGGAAATGAGCAGTTCTTC. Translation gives CASSTWTSGLGNEQFF.

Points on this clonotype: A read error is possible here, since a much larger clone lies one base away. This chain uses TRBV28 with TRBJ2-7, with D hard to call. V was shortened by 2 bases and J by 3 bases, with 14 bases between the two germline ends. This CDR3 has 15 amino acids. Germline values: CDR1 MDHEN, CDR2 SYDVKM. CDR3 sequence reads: CASSLRSEIYYEQYF. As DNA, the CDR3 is TGTGCCAGCAGTTTAAGGTCGGAAATTTACTACGAGCAGTACTTC.

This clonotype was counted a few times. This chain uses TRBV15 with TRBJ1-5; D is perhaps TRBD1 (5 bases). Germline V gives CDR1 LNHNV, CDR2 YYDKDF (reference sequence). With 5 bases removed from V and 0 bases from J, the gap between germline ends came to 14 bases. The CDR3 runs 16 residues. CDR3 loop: CATSPTQGASNQPQHF. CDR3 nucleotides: TGTGCCACCAGCCCGACCCAAGGGGCTAGCAATCAGCCCCAGCATTTT.